Listed below are T cell receptor beta chains from one sample, sequenced in a study of blood T cell repertoires in COVID-19. Generated by immunoSEQ multiplex PCR, the TCRdb table keeps only in-frame clones and is missing some. This table holds under 200,000 clones, around 77% found once. Material for sequencing was peripheral blood. Receptors originate from a man aged 55 to 69 with active or convalescent COVID-19. Each CDR3 is given with its conserved first and last residue. Each record gives: CDR3 DNA, CDR3 protein, clone size, D gene, J gene, V gene. D genes are given only for firm matches. Clone size is shown for a subset of rows, as once, few, many or a class of expanded clone.

TGTGCCAGTAGTGTCCAGGCATACATCTATGGCTACACCTTC,CASSVQAYIYGYTF,NA,NA,TRBJ1-2,TRBV19
TGTGCCAGCCGTGGAGGAGCGGGAAGCTCCTACAATGAGCAGTTCTTC,CASRGGAGSSYNEQFF,NA,TRBD2,TRBJ2-1,TRBV7-8
TGTGCCACCAGTGCTCTGGCCTGGTCAGATACGCAGTATTTT,CATSALAWSDTQYF,NA,NA,TRBJ2-3,TRBV24-1
TGTGCCAGCAGCGATCGGACAGGGTCGCCTGGGGCCAACGTCCTGACTTTC,CASSDRTGSPGANVLTF,NA,TRBD1,TRBJ2-6,TRBV14
TGTGCCAGCAGCTGGCTGCGGGAGGGCTCCTACAATGAGCAGTTCTTC,CASSWLREGSYNEQFF,NA,TRBD2,TRBJ2-1,TRBV11-2
TGTGCCAGCAGTTCCTTAGGGGGGGGGAATGAGCAGTTCTTC,CASSSLGGGNEQFF,medium-sized,NA,TRBJ2-1,TRBV27
TGTGCCAGCAATTCAGGGAACTCTGGGGCCAACGTCCTGACTTTC,CASNSGNSGANVLTF,NA,NA,TRBJ2-6,TRBV25-1
TGTGCCACCAGTGACCCGGGACAGTACACCGGGGAGCTGTTTTTT,CATSDPGQYTGELFF,NA,TRBD1,TRBJ2-2,TRBV24-1
TGTGCCAGCAGTTGGGGACAGGCCAACTATGGCTACACCTTC,CASSWGQANYGYTF,NA,TRBD1,TRBJ1-2,TRBV6-5
TGTGCCAGCAGTAAAGACAGGGCACCTCAAGAGACCCAGTACTTC,CASSKDRAPQETQYF,NA,TRBD1,TRBJ2-5,TRBV25-1
TGTGCCAGCAGCGTAGGGGGAGCCTACACCGGGGAGCTGTTTTTT,CASSVGGAYTGELFF,once,NA,TRBJ2-2,TRBV9
TGTGCCAGTAGTATAAAGACTAGCGGGAGTGGCACAGATACGCAGTATTTT,CASSIKTSGSGTDTQYF,NA,TRBD2,TRBJ2-3,TRBV19
TGCGCCAGCAGCCCGGCACCGGGAGGGCAGGTGAACACTGAAGCTTTCTTT,CASSPAPGGQVNTEAFF,NA,NA,TRBJ1-1,TRBV5-1
TGTGCCAGCACACCAAGGGGGGGCACTTATGGCTACACCTTC,CASTPRGGTYGYTF,NA,NA,TRBJ1-2,TRBV6-5
TGTGCCAGCAGCGAGGGCGGGAGGACTAGCACAGATACGCAGTATTTT,CASSEGGRTSTDTQYF,NA,TRBD2,TRBJ2-3,TRBV9
TGTGCCATCAGTCCCTGGACTAGCGGGAGATCCCTCAATGAGCAGTTCTTC,CAISPWTSGRSLNEQFF,NA,TRBD2,TRBJ2-1,TRBV10-3
TGTGCCAGCAGCCCTAAAATTGGTACTGAAGCTTTCTTT,CASSPKIGTEAFF,NA,NA,TRBJ1-1,TRBV7-6
TGTGCCAGCAGTAGCCAGGGACAGTCGTTTTCGGGGTACGAGCAGTACTTC,CASSSQGQSFSGYEQYF,NA,TRBD1,TRBJ2-7,TRBV28
TGTGCCAGCAGTCCACCACGGCGGGACAGGGTCACTGAAGCTTTCTTT,CASSPPRRDRVTEAFF,NA,TRBD1,TRBJ1-1,TRBV27
TGTGCCAGCAGTGACGATAGCAGGGGTGTCTATGGCTACACCTTC,CASSDDSRGVYGYTF,NA,NA,TRBJ1-2,TRBV2
TGTGCCAGCAGCCAACGGGAGCCTAACTATGGCTACACCTTC,CASSQREPNYGYTF,NA,NA,TRBJ1-2,TRBV3-1/TRBV3-2
TGTGCCAGCAGCGGGCAGGGGGGCAGGCTGTCCTACGAGCAGTACTTC,CASSGQGGRLSYEQYF,NA,NA,TRBJ2-7,TRBV7-2
TGTGCCAGCCGGACAGGGACTAATGAAAAACTGTTTTTT,CASRTGTNEKLFF,NA,TRBD1,TRBJ1-4,TRBV28
TGTGCCAGCTCACCAAACTTATACAATGAGCAGTTCTTC,CASSPNLYNEQFF,NA,NA,TRBJ2-1,TRBV18
TGTGCCACCAGCGGTAGAGGCGGGAGTGGCACAGATACGCAGTATTTT,CATSGRGGSGTDTQYF,NA,TRBD2,TRBJ2-3,TRBV15
TGTGCCAGCAGTGATTTAGGGACAGGGACAGGCGAGCAGTACTTC,CASSDLGTGTGEQYF,few,TRBD1,TRBJ2-7,TRBV2
TGTGCCAGTAGTATACGGGACAAGCTCTACGAGCAGTACTTC,CASSIRDKLYEQYF,NA,NA,TRBJ2-7,TRBV19
TGTGCCAGCAGCCGACTAGCGGCTAGCACAGATACGCAGTATTTT,CASSRLAASTDTQYF,NA,TRBD2,TRBJ2-3,TRBV6-5
TGTGCCAGCAGCCGGCTCCGGGGGGGTGAAAAACTGTTTTTT,CASSRLRGGEKLFF,NA,NA,TRBJ1-4,TRBV11-2